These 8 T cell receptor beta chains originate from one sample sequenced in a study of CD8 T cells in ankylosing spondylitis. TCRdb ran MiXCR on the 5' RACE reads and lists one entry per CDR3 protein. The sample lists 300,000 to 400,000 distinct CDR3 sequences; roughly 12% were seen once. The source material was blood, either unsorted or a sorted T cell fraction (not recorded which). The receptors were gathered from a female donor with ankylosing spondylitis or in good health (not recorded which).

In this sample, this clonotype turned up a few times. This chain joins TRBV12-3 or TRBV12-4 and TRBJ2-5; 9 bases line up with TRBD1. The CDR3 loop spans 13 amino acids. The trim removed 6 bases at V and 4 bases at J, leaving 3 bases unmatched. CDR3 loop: CASRGTGRETQYF. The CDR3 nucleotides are TGTGCCAGCAGGGGGACAGGGCGAGAGACCCAGTACTTC.

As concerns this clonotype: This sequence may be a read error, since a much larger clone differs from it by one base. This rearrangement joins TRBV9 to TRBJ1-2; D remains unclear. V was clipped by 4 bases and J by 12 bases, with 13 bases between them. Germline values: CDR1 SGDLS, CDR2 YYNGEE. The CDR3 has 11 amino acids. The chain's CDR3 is CASSLSDRDTF. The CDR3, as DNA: TGTGCCAGCAGCCTTTCGGATCGGGACACCTTC. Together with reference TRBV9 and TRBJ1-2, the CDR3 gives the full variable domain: DSGVTQTPKHLITATGQRVTLRCSPRSGDLSVYWYQQSLDQGLQFLIQYYNGEERAKGNILERFSAQQFPDLHSELNLSSLELGDSALYFCASSLSDRDTFGSGTRLTVV.

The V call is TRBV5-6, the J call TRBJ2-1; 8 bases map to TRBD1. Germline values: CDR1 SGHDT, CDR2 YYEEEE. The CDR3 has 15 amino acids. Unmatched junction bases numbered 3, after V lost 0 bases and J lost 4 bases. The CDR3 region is CASSLGGTGYNEQFF. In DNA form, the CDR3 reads TGTGCCAGCAGCTTGGGGGGGACAGGATACAATGAGCAGTTCTTC.

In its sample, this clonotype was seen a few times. The CDR3 DNA is TGTGCCAGCAGCTTGTCCTTTCGGGGGGCGGGAGAGACCCAGTACTTC. Encoded protein: CASSLSFRGAGETQYF. V gene TRBV5-5 combines with J gene TRBJ2-5, with D perhaps TRBD2 (7 bases). This CDR3 comprises 16 residues. The germline V gene encodes CDR1 SGHKS and CDR2 YYEKEE (reference sequence). Trimming removed 1 base at V and 4 bases at J, with 17 bases between.

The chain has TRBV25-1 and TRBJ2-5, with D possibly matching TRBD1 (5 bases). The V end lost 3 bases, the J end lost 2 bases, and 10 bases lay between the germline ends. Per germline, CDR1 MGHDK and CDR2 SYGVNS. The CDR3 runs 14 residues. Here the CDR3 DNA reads TGTGCCAGCAGTGACAGGACACCTCAAGAGACCCAGTACTTC. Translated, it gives CASSDRTPQETQYF.

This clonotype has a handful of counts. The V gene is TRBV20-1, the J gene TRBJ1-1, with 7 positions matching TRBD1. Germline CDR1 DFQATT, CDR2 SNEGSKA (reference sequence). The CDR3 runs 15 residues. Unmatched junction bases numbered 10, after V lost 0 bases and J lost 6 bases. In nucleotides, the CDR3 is TGCAGTGCTAGAGACGGTAAGACAGGGCGGTCTGAAGCTTTCTTT. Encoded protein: CSARDGKTGRSEAFF.

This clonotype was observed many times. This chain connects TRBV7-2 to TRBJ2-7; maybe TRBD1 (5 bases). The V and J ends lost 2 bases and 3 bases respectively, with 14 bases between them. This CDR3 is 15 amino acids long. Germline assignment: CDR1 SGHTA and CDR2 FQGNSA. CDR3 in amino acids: CASSLSALRGYEQYF. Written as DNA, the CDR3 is TGTGCCAGCAGCTTATCCGCTTTAAGGGGCTACGAGCAGTACTTC.

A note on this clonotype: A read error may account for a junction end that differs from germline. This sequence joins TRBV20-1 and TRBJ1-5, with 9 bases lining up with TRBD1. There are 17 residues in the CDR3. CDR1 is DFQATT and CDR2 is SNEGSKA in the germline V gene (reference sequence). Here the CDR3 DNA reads TGCTGTGCTAGATCAAAGGACCGGGACAGGGTTCATCAGCCCCAGCATTTT. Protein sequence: CCARSKDRDRVHQPQHF.